The 21 T cell receptor beta chains below come from one sample, sequenced in a study of STAT5B mutations in CD4+ large granular lymphocyte leukemia (dated by TCRdb to 2022 to 2024). Preparation of the library involved the immunoSEQ multiplex PCR assay. In TCRdb, the immuneACCESS table is reduced to in-frame sequences with V and J assigned. These tables do not hold every clone; where another copy was compared, an unresolved V gene accounts for under half, and the others remain unexplained. Counted in this sample were 20,000 to 25,000 clones; approximately 75% of them appeared once. 4% to 5% of the sample is held by the ten biggest clonotypes. What was sequenced was CD4+ T cells from blood buffy coats. The receptors come from a human donor in good health.

This chain uses TRBV6-1 with TRBJ2-7; no definite D call. V was trimmed by 8 bases and J by 2 bases, leaving 13 bases between them. The CDR3 spans 13 residues. CDR1 is MNHNS, CDR2 SASEGT, per germline. CDR3 nucleotide sequence: TGTGCCAGCGGATTGATTAGTACCTACGAGCAGTACTTC. Encoded protein: CASGLISTYEQYF.

This chain connects TRBV5-4 to TRBJ2-1, with D hard to call. V was cut by 4 bases and J by 0 bases, with 11 bases left in between. Germline V gene sequence: CDR1 SGHNT, CDR2 YYREEE (reference sequence). The CDR3 totals 15 residues. In DNA, the CDR3 is TGTGCCAGCAGCCCGTCGGGCGACTCCTACAATGAGCAGTTCTTC. Amino acid sequence: CASSPSGDSYNEQFF.

V gene TRBV11-2 combines with J gene TRBJ2-4, with D maybe TRBD2 (6 bases). V shed 3 bases and J shed 0 bases, with 18 bases lying between them. Germline loops: CDR1 SGHAT, CDR2 FQNNGV. The CDR3 spans 18 residues. The CDR3 coding sequence is TGTGCCAGCAGCTTTTGGAACTCAGGAGCGGGAGCCAAAAACATTCAGTACTTC. This translates into CASSFWNSGAGAKNIQYF.

This clone has just a few counts. CDR3 sequence: CASSGGTAYTEAFF. The CDR3 coding sequence is TGTGCCAGCAGCGGTGGGACAGCCTACACTGAAGCTTTCTTT. The rearrangement joins TRBV11-2 to TRBJ1-1; 7 bases agree with TRBD1. Germline V gene lookup returns CDR1 SGHAT and CDR2 FQNNGV. This CDR3 region has 14 residues. V gave up 5 bases and J gave up 3 bases; unmatched junction bases: 6.

The CDR3 region has the DNA TGCGCCAGCGCAGCAGGGACCCAAGAGACCCAGTACTTC. This codes for CASAAGTQETQYF. The chain carries TRBV5-1 and TRBJ2-5, with D perhaps being TRBD1 or TRBD2 (5 bases each). V dropped 7 bases and J dropped 1 base, with 11 bases sitting between them. From germline, CDR1 is SGHRS and CDR2 YFSETQ. The CDR3 has 13 amino acids.

The chain carries TRBV2 and TRBJ2-7; 12 nucleotides agree with TRBD2. Germline V gene lookup returns CDR1 SNHLY and CDR2 FYNNEI. Germline trimming cut 6 bases from V and 5 bases from J; bases unmatched to any gene: 5. The CDR3 contains 14 residues. CDR3 DNA: TGTGCCAGCAGCATGACTAGCGGGAGAGACGAGCAGTACTTC. This codes for CASSMTSGRDEQYF. The whole variable domain, remainder taken from reference TRBV2 and TRBJ2-7, is EPEVTQTPSHQVTQMGQEVILRCVPISNHLYFYWYRQILGQKVEFLVSFYNNEISEKSEIFDDQFSVERPDGSNFTLKIRSTKLEDSAMYFCASSMTSGRDEQYFGPGTRLTVT.

The chain has TRBV19 and TRBJ2-1; D gene ambiguous. Looked up from germline, CDR1 is LNHDA and CDR2 is SQIVND (reference sequence). V lost 4 bases and J lost 0, with 22 bases in between. This CDR3 is built from 19 residues. The DNA of the CDR3 is TGTGCCAGTAGTACATCCCATAGACTCTCCCTGAGCTCCTACAATGAGCAGTTCTTC. Translating gives CASSTSHRLSLSSYNEQFF.

This clone was recorded a few times. The V and J genes are TRBV18 and TRBJ1-5; D uncertain. Trimming removed 8 bases from V and 5 bases from J, with 13 bases in between. CDR1 is KGHSH, CDR2 LQKENI, per germline. CDR3 length: 13 amino acids. Here the CDR3 DNA reads TGTGCCAGCACCTCGGGGTTAGATCAGCCCCAGCATTTT. Its translation: CASTSGLDQPQHF.

V and J are TRBV19 and TRBJ2-7; tentative D call: TRBD1 (6 bases). The germline V gene encodes CDR1 LNHDA and CDR2 SQIVND (reference sequence). V was cut by 4 bases and J by 4 bases, with 17 bases left in between. The CDR3 loop spans 15 amino acids. DNA for the CDR3: TGTGCCAGTAGTAGCGGACAGACCCAAACTTACGAGCAGTACTTC. Protein product: CASSSGQTQTYEQYF.

V gene TRBV5-5 combines with J gene TRBJ2-7; the match to TRBD2 covers 9 bases. There are 15 residues in the CDR3. V dropped 4 bases and J dropped 5; count of bases not matched to a gene: 10. In germline, CDR1 is SGHKS, CDR2 YYEKEE (reference sequence). DNA for the CDR3: TGTGCCAGCAGCGGTAGCGGGAGAGGGGTTGACGAGCAGTACTTC. This encodes CASSGSGRGVDEQYF. Based on the CDR3 plus reference TRBV5-5 and TRBJ2-7, the full variable domain is DAGVTQSPTHLIKTRGQQVTLRCSPISGHKSVSWYQQVLGQGPQFIFQYYEKEERGRGNFPDRFSARQFPNYSSELNVNALLLGDSALYLCASSGSGRGVDEQYFGPGTRLTVT.

This rearrangement joins TRBV7-8 to TRBJ2-5; perhaps TRBD2 as D (5 bases). Matching the DNA end better, TRBJ2-7 makes the J call doubtful. This CDR3 contains 10 residues. CDR1 is SGHVS and CDR2 is FQNEAQ in the germline V gene. The CDR3 is CATGAYEQYF. In DNA, the CDR3 is TGTGCGACCGGGGCCTACGAGCAGTACTTC.

J is TRBJ2-5 and V is TRBV10-1; 7 nucleotides match TRBD1. Trimming at V came to 4 bases and at J to 2 bases, leaving 7 bases not matched to a gene. This CDR3 is 15 amino acids long. Looked up from germline, CDR1 is WNHNN and CDR2 is SYGVQD (reference sequence). In DNA form, the CDR3 reads TGCGCCAGCAGTGGTGGTAGGGGGCTACAAGAGACCCAGTACTTC. It encodes CASSGGRGLQETQYF.

This chain uses TRBV28 with TRBJ2-7; either TRBD1 or TRBD2 may fit D (5 bases each). The CDR3 has 13 amino acids. Trimming left V 3 bases short and J 6 bases short, with 12 bases between. Germline CDR1 reads MDHEN; CDR2 reads SYDVKM. CDR3 amino acids: CASSFGAHGEQYF. The CDR3 nucleotides read TGTGCCAGCAGTTTCGGGGCCCACGGCGAGCAGTACTTC.

V is TRBV6-6 and J is TRBJ2-1; D is unresolved. This CDR3 has 11 amino acids. Germline V gene data show CDR1 as MNHNY and CDR2 as SVGAGI (reference sequence). V was trimmed by 8 bases and J by 6 bases, leaving 8 bases between them. DNA for the CDR3: TGTGCCAGCGGAGTTTTCAATGAGCAGTTCTTC. Protein sequence: CASGVFNEQFF.

V gene TRBV28 combines with J gene TRBJ2-7; either TRBD1 or TRBD2 may fit D (5 bases each). The germline gives CDR1 MDHEN, CDR2 SYDVKM. The CDR3 is made up of 14 amino acids. V was cut by 5 bases and J by 6 bases, with 17 bases left in between. CDR3 nucleotide sequence: TGTGCCAGCAGTAAGCCAGGGACGAGAACCGAGCAGTACTTC. Encoded protein: CASSKPGTRTEQYF.

Only one count was recorded for this clone. The V call is TRBV4-2, the J call TRBJ2-2; D is ambiguous. The V gene lost 2 bases and the J gene lost 2 bases, with 6 bases spanning the gap. Germline V gives CDR1 LGHNA, CDR2 YNFKEQ. The CDR3 contains 14 residues. CDR3 coding DNA: TGTGCCAGCAGCCAAAATAGAAACACCGGGGAGCTGTTTTTT. Translation: CASSQNRNTGELFF.

The chain combines TRBV6-1 with TRBJ1-2, with 12 bases fitting TRBD1. There are 15 residues in the CDR3. The V segment lost 6 bases and the J segment 4 bases; nucleotides outside the gene matches: 6. Germline assignment: CDR1 MNHNS and CDR2 SASEGT. CDR3 sequence: CASRSGTGGFYGYTF. DNA for the CDR3: TGTGCCAGCAGATCCGGGACAGGGGGCTTCTATGGCTACACCTTC.

In nucleotides, the CDR3 is TGTGCCTGGAGTGATAAGGGACCCCCCTATGGCTACACCTTC. Protein: CAWSDKGPPYGYTF. The V and J genes are TRBV30 and TRBJ1-2, with a weak D call TRBD1 (5 bases). The V gene's germline CDR1 is GTSNPN and CDR2 SVGIG (reference sequence). Trimming took 1 base from V and 4 from J, leaving 13 bases between them. This CDR3 comprises 14 residues.

This clone has more than one count but fewer than ten. The rearrangement joins TRBV30 to TRBJ1-5; no firm D call. Germline loops: CDR1 GTSNPN, CDR2 SVGIG (reference sequence). This CDR3 spans 15 amino acids. The V end was cut by 2 bases, the J end by 11 bases, with 22 bases between. The CDR3 loop reads CAWSPSGIGSGAQHF. In DNA, the CDR3 is TGTGCCTGGAGTCCGTCGGGGATAGGGTCTGGGGCCCAGCATTTT.

The chain has TRBV6-6 and TRBJ2-7; 13 bases align to TRBD2. CDR1 and CDR2 from the germline V gene are MNHNY and SVGAGI (reference sequence). This CDR3 is built from 15 residues. Trimming cost V 6 bases and J 3 bases; bases outside gene matches: 5. In DNA form, the CDR3 reads TGTGCCAGCAGGGGAGGACTAGCGGGGGTCTACGAGCAGTACTTC. Translated: CASRGGLAGVYEQYF.

The chain recombines TRBV19 with TRBJ2-3; unclear D gene. There are 14 residues in the CDR3. Between the trimmed V and J ends, which lost 6 bases and 5 bases, there was a span of 15 bases. The V gene's germline CDR1 is LNHDA and CDR2 SQIVND (reference sequence). CDR3 residues: CASSLSTTEDTQYF. CDR3 coding DNA: TGTGCCAGTAGCCTCTCTACGACTGAAGATACGCAGTATTTT.